This TCR beta chain was obtained from a study of T cells in Graves' hyperthyroidism and ophthalmopathy. Points from the study as a whole: Most thyroid-expanded clonotypes above 0.001 were also found in blood. Ophthalmopathy onset followed model prediction by a median approximately 6.2 months.

Researchers took RNA transcripts and amplified the TCR beta CDR3 regions from them. First-round RT-PCR with HTBI primers amplified the TCR CDR3 region. TCRdb re-called the multiplex PCR reads through MiXCR, storing one row per CDR3 protein. The table records hundreds of thousands of distinct CDR3 sequences, over 40% of them present only once. Germline values: CDR1 SGDLS, CDR2 YYNGEE. V dropped 4 bases and J dropped 3; count of bases not matched to a gene: 14. The CDR3 extends over 17 amino acids. This clonotype was counted once. Its matching antigen is unknown. A patient was excluded if there was uncontrolled infection, other autoimmune disease, pregnancy or lactation. Diagnosing involved the use of clinical symptoms, serum thyroxine and TRAb, thyroid ultrasound and orbital computed tomography.

This chain connects TRBV9 to TRBJ1-1; 8 bases align to TRBD1. This sequence was found in an adult man with Graves' disease, either hyperthyroidism or ophthalmopathy (not recorded which). Sequenced sample: peripheral blood or thyroid tissue (not recorded which). The CDR3: CASSIGQGSTWDTEAFF. Here the CDR3 DNA reads TGTGCCAGCAGCATAGGACAGGGTAGCACTTGGGACACTGAAGCTTTCTTT.